The entry below gives a single T cell receptor (beta chain) sequence along with its context. Its cognate antigen is unknown. The data were obtained in a study of T-cell reconstitution after alpha-beta-depleted transplantation in children. Findings and caveats of the study: From surviving recipient T cells and thymic progenitors came the high day-60 TCRbeta diversity observed in some patients. Several hundred expanded graft clones reportedly supplied alpha-beta T cells about two months after transplant.

The CDR3 consists of 14 residues. Losses at the gene ends were 6 bases for V and 4 bases for J; bases not matched to a gene: 6. Unique molecular identifiers were incorporated during preparation of the TCRbeta library. TCRdb called the PCR reads again in MiXCR, with one record for every CDR3 protein. Of roughly 200,000 distinct CDR3 sequences listed, approximately 7% are singletons. This TCR derives from a boy aged 2-15 years with acute lymphoblastic leukemia, due to receive a stem cell transplant. The chain uses TRBV12-3 or TRBV12-4 and TRBJ2-7, with 10 bases fitting TRBD1. The material was PBMCs, obtained before TCRalphabeta/CD19-depleted stem cell transplant. CDR3 protein: CASSRRGQGYEQYF. CDR3 DNA sequence: TGTGCCAGCAGCAGACGGGGACAGGGGTACGAGCAGTACTTC.